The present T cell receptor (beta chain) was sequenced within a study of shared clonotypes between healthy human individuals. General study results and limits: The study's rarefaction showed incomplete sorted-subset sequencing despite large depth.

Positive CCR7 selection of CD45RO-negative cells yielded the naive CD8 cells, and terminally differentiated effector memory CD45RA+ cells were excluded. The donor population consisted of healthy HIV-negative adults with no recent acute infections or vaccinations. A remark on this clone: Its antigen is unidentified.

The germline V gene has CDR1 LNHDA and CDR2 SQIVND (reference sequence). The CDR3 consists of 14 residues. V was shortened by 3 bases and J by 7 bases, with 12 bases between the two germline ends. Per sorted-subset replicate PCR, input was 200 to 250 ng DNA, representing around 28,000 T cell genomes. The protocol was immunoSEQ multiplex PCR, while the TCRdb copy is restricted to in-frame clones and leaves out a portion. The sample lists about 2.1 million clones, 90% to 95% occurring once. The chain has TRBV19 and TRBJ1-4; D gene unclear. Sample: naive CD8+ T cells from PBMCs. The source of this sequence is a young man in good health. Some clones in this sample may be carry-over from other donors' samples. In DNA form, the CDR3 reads TGTGCCAGTAGTATTTGGGGAGAGGGTGAAAAACTGTTTTTT. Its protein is CASSIWGEGEKLFF. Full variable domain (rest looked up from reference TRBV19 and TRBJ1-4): DGGITQSPKYLFRKEGQNVTLSCEQNLNHDAMYWYRQDPGQGLRLIYYSQIVNDFQKGDIAEGYSVSREKKESFPLTVTSAQKNPTAFYLCASSIWGEGEKLFFGSGTQLSVL.